The 14 T cell receptor beta chains presented below share a single source sample, sequenced in a study of shared clonotypes between healthy human individuals. This table comes from immunoSEQ multiplex PCR, and its TCRdb copy is limited to in-frame clones, with some not included. This sample has over a million clones, with roughly 96% found just once. Sequencing input: naive CD4+ T cells sorted from blood. Subset meaning: CD45RA+ positively selected. All receptors come from a man aged 25-45 years in good health.

The CDR3 DNA follows: TGTGCCAGCAGCTTAGATCGACGGGGCCTAGCGGGGGGTAATGAGCAGTTCTTC. It yields the protein CASSLDRRGLAGGNEQFF. The rearrangement joins TRBV11-3 to TRBJ2-1; 11 bases map to TRBD2. CDR3 length equals 18 residues. V lost 0 bases to trimming and J lost 7 bases; unmatched junction nucleotides: 11. Per germline, CDR1 SGHNT and CDR2 YENEEA.

In the case of this clone: A read error may explain this, as a much larger clone is one base away. Other DNA sequences of this sample code for an identical CDR3. The chain uses TRBV28 and TRBJ2-7; D not resolved. The CDR3 extends over 11 amino acids. The germline V gene has CDR1 MDHEN and CDR2 SYDVKM. V was pared by 1 base and J by 4 bases, with 2 bases between. CDR3 DNA: TGTGCCAGCAGTTTATTTTACGAGCAGTACTTC. This translates into CASSLFYEQYF.

The table lists this clone with a count of one. This chain connects TRBV21-1 to TRBJ2-5; the D call of TRBD1 is as the table states it, not checked on the DNA. TRBV21-1 is reported as a pseudogene. The CDR3 spans 16 residues. The CDR3 DNA is TGTGCCAGCAGCATTTTTGGGGGACAGATACAAGAGACCCAGTACTTC. Translated: CASSIFGGQIQETQYF.

The chain recombines TRBV7-2 with TRBJ2-3; the match to TRBD2 covers 8 bases. J was trimmed by 3 bases and V by 2 bases; bases with no gene match: 10. CDR3 length equals 17 residues. CDR1 SGHTA and CDR2 FQGNSA come from the germline V gene. The CDR3, as DNA: TGTGCCAGCAGCTTATTGCCTAGCGGGTTACTTACAGATACGCAGTATTTT. It encodes CASSLLPSGLLTDTQYF.

J is TRBJ1-2 and V is TRBV2, with unresolved D. V gave up 9 bases and J gave up 2 bases, with 16 bases separating them. This CDR3 has 14 residues. Germline V gene lookup returns CDR1 SNHLY and CDR2 FYNNEI. The CDR3 loop is CASTRDRVNYGYTF. In nucleotides, the CDR3 is TGTGCCAGTACCCGGGATCGAGTAAACTATGGCTACACCTTC.

The chain couples TRBV27 to TRBJ1-5; unclear D gene. The CDR3 is 13 amino acids. Per the germline V gene, CDR1 is MNHEY and CDR2 is SMNVEV (reference sequence). Trimming removed 10 bases from V and 4 bases from J, with 14 bases in between. The CDR3 region is CATSGIGNQPQHF. DNA of the CDR3: TGTGCCACCTCCGGGATAGGTAATCAGCCCCAGCATTTT.

The chain combines TRBV18 with TRBJ1-3; tentatively, D is TRBD1 (5 bases). This CDR3 spans 17 amino acids. Deletions cut 3 bases from V and 0 bases from J, with 15 bases between. Germline V lookup: CDR1 KGHSH, CDR2 LQKENI. The CDR3 nucleotides read TGTGCCAGCTCACCCAGGCAGGGAATAGGCTCTGGAAACACCATATATTTT. This codes for CASSPRQGIGSGNTIYF.

The chain joins TRBV19 to TRBJ2-1; 11 nucleotides agree with TRBD2. V shed 6 bases and J 8 bases; nucleotides not matched to a gene: 15. CDR1 LNHDA and CDR2 SQIVND come from the germline V gene (reference sequence). The CDR3 length is 17 residues. CDR3 sequence: CASRDILAGEAFYEQFF. In DNA form, the CDR3 reads TGTGCCAGTAGAGACATACTAGCGGGAGAAGCCTTCTATGAGCAGTTCTTC.

The chain couples TRBV5-5 to TRBJ2-3, with unresolved D. V lost 7 bases, J lost 3 bases, and 3 bases lay in between. Germline V gene sequence: CDR1 SGHKS, CDR2 YYEKEE (reference sequence). The CDR3 contains 10 residues. CDR3 in DNA: TGTGCCAGCGGGACAGATACGCAGTATTTT. Translation gives CASGTDTQYF.

V and J are TRBV9 and TRBJ1-2; TRBD1 might be the D (5 bases). This CDR3 comprises 14 residues. V lost 0 bases, J lost 6 bases, and 12 bases lay in between. From germline, CDR1 is SGDLS and CDR2 YYNGEE. The DNA for the CDR3 is TGTGCCAGCAGCGTAGCTGGGGGACGGGATGGCTACACCTTC. It specifies CASSVAGGRDGYTF.

This clone appeared a few times. The chain uses TRBV25-1 and TRBJ1-1; D ambiguous. V was shortened by 10 bases and J by 9 bases, with 6 bases between the two germline ends. In germline, CDR1 is MGHDK, CDR2 SYGVNS. The CDR3 is 8 amino acids. This CDR3 is CAIPQAFF. Here the CDR3 DNA reads TGTGCCATCCCTCAAGCTTTCTTT. Combining the CDR3 with reference TRBV25-1 and TRBJ1-1 gives the whole variable domain EADIYQTPRYLVIGTGKKITLECSQTMGHDKMYWYQQDPGMELHLIHYSYGVNSTEKGDLSSESTVSRIRTEHFPLTLESARPSHTSQYLCAIPQAFFGQGTRLTVV.

This chain joins TRBV29-1 and TRBJ1-2, with D tentatively TRBD1 (5 bases). The germline V gene has CDR1 SQVTM and CDR2 ANQGSEA. V lost 6 bases to trimming and J lost 10 bases, with 18 bases between them. The CDR3 runs 12 residues. The CDR3 DNA is TGCAGCGTACGGGAAGGCAGGGCCACCTACACCTTC. Translating it yields CSVREGRATYTF.

The chain combines TRBV18 with TRBJ1-5; no firm D call. The V end lost 1 base, the J end lost 5 bases, and 12 bases lay between the germline ends. The germline gives CDR1 KGHSH, CDR2 LQKENI. This CDR3 has 15 amino acids. This CDR3 reads CASSPQVGSDQPQHF. The DNA for the CDR3 is TGTGCCAGCTCACCACAGGTGGGGTCAGATCAGCCCCAGCATTTT.

The chain combines TRBV29-1 with TRBJ2-7, with 8 bases fitting TRBD2. Germline values: CDR1 SQVTM, CDR2 ANQGSEA. V shed 2 bases and J 2 bases; nucleotides not matched to a gene: 5. The CDR3 has 14 residues. CDR3: CSVENTSGAYEQYF. The CDR3 DNA reads as TGCAGCGTTGAAAACACTAGCGGAGCCTACGAGCAGTACTTC.